This T cell receptor (beta chain) was recorded in a study of beta chain features in type 1 diabetes. Whole-study context: Sorted cell examination encompassed roughly 110 million cells across all samples. Study-level results: With patients and controls alike, PCR might favor shorter templates to an equal degree. Sequencing from cDNA could over-represent high-TCR-expressing cells.

This clone has only a few counts. Its matching antigen is unknown. Expressed TCRB transcripts were sequenced because the isolated RNA had all been reverse transcribed beforehand. The data were produced by immunoSEQ multiplex PCR, yet TCRdb's version contains in-frame clones alone and is incomplete. Of 200,000 to 250,000 clones listed, about 11% are singletons. Germline V gene lookup returns CDR1 KGHSH and CDR2 LQKENI. V lost 3 bases and J 6 bases, leaving 12 bases between the germline ends. The CDR3 is 13 residues long. The TCR comes from a man in his late teens or twenties in good health. Sequencing was performed on central memory CD4+ T cells from blood. The chain joins TRBV18 to TRBJ2-7; D is uncertain. CDR3 residues: CASSPGPTPEQYF. CDR3 coding DNA: TGTGCCAGCTCACCCGGGCCCACCCCCGAGCAGTACTTC.